Listed below are T cell receptor beta chains from one sample, sequenced in a study of shared clonotypes between healthy human individuals. The repertoire was sequenced with immunoSEQ multiplex PCR; TCRdb's copy has only in-frame clones and lacks some. The table lists 500,000 to 550,000 clones, 90% to 97% of them singletons. The sample consisted of naive CD4+ T cells sorted from blood. The receptors were gathered from a woman aged 30 to 39 in good health. Each CDR3 is given with its conserved first and last residue. Fields, in order: clone size, V gene, D gene, J gene, CDR3 DNA, CDR3 protein. D genes are given only for firm matches. Only some rows state a clone size, as once, few, many or a class for expanded clones.

>-|TRBV6-1|-|TRBJ2-7
TGTGCCAGCAGTGTGTCTCTGGGCAGGTTCTACGAGCAGTACTTC
CASSVSLGRFYEQYF
>-|TRBV6-1|-|TRBJ2-5
TGTGCCAGCAGTGATCGGGGACAAGCACAAGAGACCCAGTACTTC
CASSDRGQAQETQYF
>-|TRBV29-1|-|TRBJ2-7
TGCAGCGTTGAAGCAGGCTACGAGCAGTACTTC
CSVEAGYEQYF
>-|TRBV5-1|-|TRBJ1-1
TGCGCCAGCAGGTCAGGGGCCGGCACTGAAGCTTTCTTT
CASRSGAGTEAFF
>-|TRBV6-5|-|TRBJ2-7
TGTGCCAGCAGTTACTCTAGTAGAGGTACCTACGAGCAGTACTTC
CASSYSSRGTYEQYF
>-|TRBV18|-|TRBJ1-1
TGTGCCAGCTCTCCCAGACCCAGACTGAACACTGAAGCTTTCTTT
CASSPRPRLNTEAFF
>once|TRBV27|-|TRBJ2-1
TGTGCCAGCAGTTTGTCGAACAATGAGCAGTTCTTC
CASSLSNNEQFF
>-|TRBV5-4|-|TRBJ1-2
TGTGCCAGCAGCTTGGTGCAGGGGCTAAACTATGGCTACACCTTC
CASSLVQGLNYGYTF
>-|TRBV28|-|TRBJ2-7
TGTGCCAGCAACCTTGACCGTTCGCCCTCTCTCTACGAGCAGTACTTC
CASNLDRSPSLYEQYF
>-|TRBV28|-|TRBJ1-1
TGTGCCACCAGGGGAAGGGGTTTGGCTTTCTTT
CATRGRGLAFF
>-|TRBV28|-|TRBJ2-7
TGTGCCAGCAGTTTCCGGGTCCCGGGCGAGCAGTACTTC
CASSFRVPGEQYF
>-|TRBV27|TRBD2|TRBJ2-7
TGTGCCAGCCGAGAACTAGCGGCTCCCTACGAGCAGTACTTC
CASRELAAPYEQYF
>-|TRBV19|TRBD2|TRBJ2-1
TGTGCCAGTAGTGCGACTAGCGGCAATGAGCAGTTCTTC
CASSATSGNEQFF
>-|TRBV28|-|TRBJ2-2
TGTGCCAGCAGAATGTCGGGGAACACCGGGGAGCTGTTTTTT
CASRMSGNTGELFF
>-|TRBV5-8|-|TRBJ2-2
TGTGCCAGCAGCTTGGCCAAGTCACGGACCGGGGAGCTGTTTTTT
CASSLAKSRTGELFF
>-|TRBV5-4|-|TRBJ1-1
TGTGCCAGCAGCTCAATAGTCCCCCTAGGGGACACTGAAGCTTTCTTT
CASSSIVPLGDTEAFF
>-|TRBV10-2|-|TRBJ2-2
TGCGCCAGCAGAGCGACAGCGAACACCGGGGAGCTGTTTTTT
CASRATANTGELFF
>-|TRBV18|-|TRBJ1-1
TGTGCCAGCTCACTAGACAGCTTGAACACTGAAGCTTTCTTT
CASSLDSLNTEAFF
>-|TRBV28|-|TRBJ2-6
TGTGCCAGCAGTAACCAGGTGAACTCTGGGGCCAACGTCCTGACTTTC
CASSNQVNSGANVLTF
>-|TRBV5-1|TRBD2|TRBJ2-2
TGCGCCAGCAGCTTGCGGGGACTAGCGGGAGCACACACCGTCGCCGGGGAGCTGTTTTTT
CASSLRGLAGAHTVAGELFF
>-|TRBV27|TRBD1|TRBJ2-5
TGTGCCAGCAGGACAGGGCAAGAGACCCAGTACTTC
CASRTGQETQYF
>-|TRBV28|-|TRBJ2-7
TGTGCCAGCAGCGAGGGGCCGGAGACCTACGAGCAGTACTTC
CASSEGPETYEQYF
>-|TRBV4-1|-|TRBJ1-5
TGCGCCAGCAGCCAGAATCGGGGGGCCAATCAGCCCCAGCATTTT
CASSQNRGANQPQHF
>-|TRBV4-1|TRBD2|TRBJ2-7
TGCGCCAGCTCGGGACTAGGGGGGTGGGAGCAGTACTTC
CASSGLGGWEQYF
>-|TRBV29-1|-|TRBJ2-3
TGCAGCGTTGTGACGGTGGCCTCCACAGATACGCAGTATTTT
CSVVTVASTDTQYF
>-|TRBV25-1|-|TRBJ2-3
TGTGCCAGCAGTGAAAGTAGGCCAGTGGGTACGCAGTATTTT
CASSESRPVGTQYF
>-|TRBV10-3|-|TRBJ2-7
TGTGCCATCAGTGTCGCCACCTACGAGCAGTACTTC
CAISVATYEQYF
>-|TRBV7-3|-|TRBJ2-5
TGTGCCAGCAGCCCGGGACGTCTTCGAGAGACCCAGTACTTC
CASSPGRLRETQYF
>-|TRBV2|TRBD1|TRBJ2-7
TGTGCCAGCAGTCAAGGGGGCCTGGATTTGCCCTACGAGCAGTACTTC
CASSQGGLDLPYEQYF
>-|TRBV18|-|TRBJ1-2
TGTGCCAGCTCACCAGAGGACAGCCTAATCTATGGCTACACCTTC
CASSPEDSLIYGYTF
>-|TRBV2|TRBD2|TRBJ2-2
TGTGCCAGAGAAACTAGCGGGAGCGGCTCCGGGGAGCTGTTTTTT
CARETSGSGSGELFF
>-|TRBV28|-|TRBJ1-5
TGTGCCAGCAGTTTGGCAGCTCGCGTTCCCCAGCATTTT
CASSLAARVPQHF
>-|TRBV5-1|TRBD2|TRBJ2-5
TGCGCCAGCAGGCGAATACTAGCGGGACAAGAGACCCAGTACTTC
CASRRILAGQETQYF
>-|TRBV29-1|-|TRBJ1-1
TGCAGCGTTGGGCAGGGAAGGGCGACTGAAGCTTTCTTT
CSVGQGRATEAFF